Below are 28 T cell receptor beta chains sequenced from a single sample in a study of shared clonotypes between healthy human individuals. Naive CD8 populations comprised CD45RO-negative cells positively selected for CCR7, excluding terminally differentiated effector memory CD45RA+ cells. Profiling relied on immunoSEQ multiplex PCR, and the TCRdb table lists in-frame clones only, not all of them. The sample holds 1.5 million to 2.5 million clones, about 95% seen once. Sequenced: naive CD8+ T cells sorted from blood. These receptors originate from a man between 18 and 35 years old in good health.

This rearrangement joins TRBV4-3 to TRBJ2-1; D may be TRBD2 (6 bases). The CDR3 spans 13 residues. The germline V gene has CDR1 LGHNA and CDR2 YSLEER. The germline V and J ends were trimmed by 3 bases and 7 bases, with 10 bases remaining between them. The CDR3 here is CASSHYAGNEQFF. In DNA form, the CDR3 reads TGCGCCAGCAGCCACTACGCGGGGAATGAGCAGTTCTTC.

The V and J genes are TRBV6-5 and TRBJ2-7; possibly TRBD1 for D (5 bases). Trimming cost V 2 bases and J 5 bases, with 13 bases left between them. CDR1 is MNHEY and CDR2 is SVGAGI in the germline V gene. This CDR3 has 14 amino acids. The CDR3 protein is CASSYGQGLHEQYF. The CDR3 nucleotides read TGTGCCAGCAGTTACGGGCAGGGCCTCCACGAGCAGTACTTC.

The rearrangement uses TRBV7-2 and TRBJ2-1, with 10 bases matching TRBD1. Looked up from germline, CDR1 is SGHTA and CDR2 is FQGNSA. The CDR3 totals 18 residues. With 7 bases clipped from V and 3 bases from J, the junction kept 15 bases outside the gene matches. DNA of the CDR3: TGTGCCAGCATCACCCACACAATCGGGACAGGGGTCTACAATGAGCAGTTCTTC. Protein: CASITHTIGTGVYNEQFF.

The chain joins TRBV28 to TRBJ2-3; 8 bases are shared with TRBD2. Germline CDR1 and CDR2: MDHEN and SYDVKM. The CDR3 is made up of 16 amino acids. Trimming took 4 bases from V and 4 from J; bases not matched to a gene: 10. This CDR3 reads CASSSGLVGPADTQYF. The CDR3 nucleotides read TGTGCCAGCAGTTCGGGACTAGTGGGCCCGGCAGATACGCAGTATTTT.

The CDR3 is CASSLRTGFAYNEQFF. The CDR3 DNA reads as TGTGCCAGCAGTTTACGAACAGGGTTCGCCTACAATGAGCAGTTCTTC. This sequence joins TRBV27 and TRBJ2-1; TRBD1 is a possible D gene (6 bases). This CDR3 spans 16 amino acids. In germline, CDR1 is MNHEY, CDR2 SMNVEV (reference sequence). Trimming removed 2 bases from V and 2 bases from J, with 13 bases in between.

The chain uses TRBV29-1 and TRBJ1-1; unclear D gene. Per germline, CDR1 SQVTM and CDR2 ANQGSEA. V lost 4 bases, J lost 0 bases, and 6 bases lay in between. This CDR3 has 12 residues. DNA for the CDR3: TGCAGCGTTGTCAAGATGAACACTGAAGCTTTCTTT. It encodes CSVVKMNTEAFF. The complete variable domain, with remaining parts taken from reference TRBV29-1 and TRBJ1-1, reads SAVISQKPSRDICQRGTSLTIQCQVDSQVTMMFWYRQQPGQSLTLIATANQGSEATYESGFVIDKFPISRPNLTFSTLTVSNMSPEDSSIYLCSVVKMNTEAFFGQGTRLTVV.

This chain connects TRBV9 to TRBJ1-6; tentative D call: TRBD1 (6 bases). This CDR3 contains 13 residues. Between the trimmed V and J ends, which lost 0 bases and 9 bases, there was a span of 7 bases. Germline-derived CDR1 and CDR2 are SGDLS and YYNGEE. The CDR3 coding sequence is TGTGCCAGCAGCGTAGAGGGGGTTTCACCCCTCCACTTT. Its protein product is CASSVEGVSPLHF.

This chain connects TRBV4-3 to TRBJ2-7; 8 bases agree with TRBD2. CDR3 size: 15 residues. Losses at the gene ends were 0 bases for V and 5 bases for J; bases not matched to a gene: 6. Germline V CDR1 and CDR2: LGHNA, YSLEER. CDR3 DNA sequence: TGCGCCAGCAGCCAAGATAAAGGTAGCGGGAACGAGCAGTACTTC. As protein: CASSQDKGSGNEQYF.

The rearrangement links TRBV4-1 to TRBJ2-7; no firm D call. The CDR3 consists of 16 residues. Germline V gene sequence: CDR1 MGHRA, CDR2 YSYEKL. V lost 3 bases and J 1 base, leaving 16 bases between the germline ends. CDR3 sequence (DNA): TGCGCCAGCAGCCAGGCAATTGGGGTGGGTTCCTACGAGCAGTACTTC. Translated: CASSQAIGVGSYEQYF.

The chain has TRBV5-6 and TRBJ2-7, with D hard to call. The CDR3 is made up of 13 amino acids. Germline V CDR1 and CDR2: SGHDT, YYEEEE. The V end was cut by 3 bases, the J end by 3 bases, with 10 bases between. The CDR3 protein is CASSSGPDYEQYF. The CDR3 DNA reads as TGTGCCAGCAGCTCCGGACCCGACTACGAGCAGTACTTC.

Remarks on this clone: This same CDR3 is encoded by further DNA sequences in the sample. This sequence joins TRBV29-1 and TRBJ1-2; D is undetermined. The germline gives CDR1 SQVTM, CDR2 ANQGSEA. This CDR3 spans 11 amino acids. V lost 4 bases and J 2 bases, leaving 5 bases between the germline ends. This chain's CDR3 is CSVVQNYGYTF. For the CDR3, the DNA is TGCAGCGTTGTTCAGAACTATGGCTACACCTTC. The full variable domain, with the rest looked up from reference TRBV29-1 and TRBJ1-2, is SAVISQKPSRDICQRGTSLTIQCQVDSQVTMMFWYRQQPGQSLTLIATANQGSEATYESGFVIDKFPISRPNLTFSTLTVSNMSPEDSSIYLCSVVQNYGYTFGSGTRLTVV.

The chain carries TRBV13 and TRBJ1-3, with 7 bases lining up with TRBD1. Trimming cost V 3 bases and J 2 bases; bases outside gene matches: 4. The CDR3 totals 15 residues. The germline CDR1 and CDR2 sequences are PRHDT and FYEKMQ (reference sequence). The CDR3 DNA reads TGTGCCAGCAGCTTCGGCAGGGGGACTGGAAACACCATATATTTT. Residues: CASSFGRGTGNTIYF.

The chain employs TRBV9 and TRBJ2-2; 8 bases are shared with TRBD2. The CDR3 covers 15 residues. CDR1 is SGDLS and CDR2 is YYNGEE in the germline V gene. Unmatched junction bases numbered 10, after V lost 4 bases and J lost 8 bases. The CDR3, as DNA: TGTGCCAGCAGCCACCCCGGGGGGGGGCCGGGGGAGCTGTTTTTT. Translating gives CASSHPGGGPGELFF.

The chain uses TRBV6-5 and TRBJ2-7; possible D gene TRBD2, 5 bases. CDR1 is MNHEY and CDR2 is SVGAGI in the germline V gene. CDR3 length equals 13 residues. V gave up 2 bases and J gave up 3 bases, with 8 bases separating them. Here the CDR3 reads CASSYVSGYEQYF. The CDR3 DNA reads as TGTGCCAGCAGTTACGTGAGCGGCTACGAGCAGTACTTC.

V and J are TRBV5-1 and TRBJ1-2, with a tentative D call TRBD1 (5 bases). This CDR3 contains 16 residues. The germline V gene encodes CDR1 SGHRS and CDR2 YFSETQ. V was cut by 0 bases and J by 0 bases, with 12 bases left in between. The CDR3 sequence: CASSLALGEANYGYTF. CDR3 sequence (DNA): TGCGCCAGCAGCTTGGCCCTGGGGGAAGCTAACTATGGCTACACCTTC. The whole variable domain, remainder taken from reference TRBV5-1 and TRBJ1-2, is KAGVTQTPRYLIKTRGQQVTLSCSPISGHRSVSWYQQTPGQGLQFLFEYFSETQRNKGNFPGRFSGRQFSNSRSEMNVSTLELGDSALYLCASSLALGEANYGYTFGSGTRLTVV.

This CDR3 is CAWRGGGQGTYEQYF. DNA for the CDR3: TGTGCCTGGAGGGGGGGTGGACAGGGGACCTACGAGCAGTACTTC. The chain employs TRBV30 and TRBJ2-7; 9 bases are shared with TRBD1. Germline-derived CDR1 and CDR2 are GTSNPN and SVGIG (reference sequence). CDR3 length: 15 amino acids. With V trimmed by 3 bases and J by 2 bases, 8 bases remained unmatched.

The chain combines TRBV18 with TRBJ2-3; 14 bases are a match to TRBD2. The germline V gene encodes CDR1 KGHSH and CDR2 LQKENI. The CDR3 is 19 residues long. With 3 bases clipped from V and 2 bases from J, the junction kept 10 bases outside the gene matches. CDR3 DNA sequence: TGTGCCAGCTCACCGCCCGGGACTAGCGGGGGTGTTAACACAGATACGCAGTATTTT. Protein sequence: CASSPPGTSGGVNTDTQYF.

The gene calls are TRBV25-1 and TRBJ1-4, with no clear D. Germline assignment: CDR1 MGHDK and CDR2 SYGVNS. The V and J ends lost 6 bases and 3 bases respectively, with 8 bases between them. The CDR3 spans 13 residues. The CDR3 is CASRGMANEKLFF. For the CDR3, the DNA is TGTGCCAGCAGGGGTATGGCTAATGAAAAACTGTTTTTT.

The chain is built from TRBV19 and TRBJ2-2, with 9 bases identical to TRBD1. The trim removed 5 bases at V and 4 bases at J, leaving 5 bases unmatched. The CDR3 runs 15 residues. CDR1 is LNHDA and CDR2 is SQIVND in the germline V gene (reference sequence). Written as DNA, the CDR3 is TGTGCCAGTAGTTGGGGGACAGGGAGCACCGGGGAGCTGTTTTTT. It encodes CASSWGTGSTGELFF.

The V gene is TRBV13, the J gene TRBJ1-1; TRBD1 agrees at 7 bases. J was trimmed by 7 bases and V by 3 bases; bases with no gene match: 2. Germline V gene lookup returns CDR1 PRHDT and CDR2 FYEKMQ (reference sequence). The CDR3 is 12 amino acids. The CDR3 here is CASSFRTGEAFF. Written as DNA, the CDR3 is TGTGCCAGCAGCTTCAGGACAGGTGAAGCTTTCTTT.

This rearrangement joins TRBV5-1 to TRBJ2-7; 7 nucleotides agree with TRBD1. The V segment lost 0 bases and the J segment 2 bases; nucleotides outside the gene matches: 5. Per the germline V gene, CDR1 is SGHRS and CDR2 is YFSETQ. This CDR3 spans 15 amino acids. This chain's CDR3 is CASSLVPGQTYEQYF. The CDR3 region has the DNA TGCGCCAGCAGCTTGGTGCCGGGACAGACCTACGAGCAGTACTTC.

The J gene is TRBJ1-1, the V gene TRBV5-5; D not resolved. The CDR3 has 14 amino acids. V gave up 6 bases and J gave up 4 bases, with 16 bases separating them. CDR1 and CDR2 (germline): SGHKS, YYEKEE (reference sequence). The CDR3 protein is CASTDLAGSTEAFF. CDR3 DNA sequence: TGTGCCAGCACCGATCTGGCCGGGAGCACTGAAGCTTTCTTT.

The V and J genes are TRBV28 and TRBJ1-1; 7 nucleotides match TRBD1. The germline V gene encodes CDR1 MDHEN and CDR2 SYDVKM. This CDR3 spans 15 amino acids. With 6 bases clipped from V and 7 bases from J, the junction kept 14 bases outside the gene matches. As DNA, the CDR3 is TGTGCCAGCAGCCCGGTTAGGGGGCGAGGGATTGAAGCTTTCTTT. Residues: CASSPVRGRGIEAFF.

The V call is TRBV4-3, the J call TRBJ2-7, with unresolved D. The CDR3 length is 15 residues. With 1 base removed from V and 0 bases from J, the gap between germline ends came to 10 bases. CDR1 and CDR2 (germline): LGHNA, YSLEER. The CDR3 protein is CASSQGMDNSYEQYF. Written as DNA, the CDR3 is TGCGCCAGCAGCCAAGGGATGGATAACTCCTACGAGCAGTACTTC.

The chain combines TRBV2 with TRBJ1-2, with D possibly TRBD1 on 5 matching bases. CDR3 length: 14 residues. Germline CDR1 SNHLY, CDR2 FYNNEI. V lost 2 bases, J lost 2 bases, and 9 bases lay in between. The CDR3 DNA reads as TGTGCCAGCAGTGAACTGGCAGGGAACTATGGCTACACCTTC. Amino acids: CASSELAGNYGYTF.

The gene calls are TRBV19 and TRBJ2-5, with D possibly matching TRBD1 (5 bases). The V gene lost 3 bases and the J gene lost 5 bases, with 10 bases spanning the gap. CDR3 length: 13 amino acids. Germline values: CDR1 LNHDA, CDR2 SQIVND (reference sequence). CDR3 sequence: CASSMPGSETQYF. The CDR3 coding sequence is TGTGCCAGTAGTATGCCAGGGTCCGAGACCCAGTACTTC.

V and J are TRBV10-1 and TRBJ2-2, with unresolved D. V shed 5 bases and J shed 1 base, with 8 bases lying between them. The CDR3 contains 14 residues. The germline V gene encodes CDR1 WNHNN and CDR2 SYGVQD (reference sequence). Written as DNA, the CDR3 is TGCGCCAGCAGTTCCATAGAGAACACCGGGGAGCTGTTTTTT. The encoded protein is CASSSIENTGELFF.

The chain links TRBV5-1 to TRBJ2-7; 9 bases line up with TRBD2. Germline loops: CDR1 SGHRS, CDR2 YFSETQ. This CDR3 contains 16 residues. Trimming at V came to 4 bases and at J to 3 bases, leaving 11 bases not matched to a gene. CDR3 in amino acids: CASSPLGAGGIYEQYF. The CDR3 DNA reads TGCGCCAGCAGCCCGCTAGGAGCGGGAGGTATCTACGAGCAGTACTTC.